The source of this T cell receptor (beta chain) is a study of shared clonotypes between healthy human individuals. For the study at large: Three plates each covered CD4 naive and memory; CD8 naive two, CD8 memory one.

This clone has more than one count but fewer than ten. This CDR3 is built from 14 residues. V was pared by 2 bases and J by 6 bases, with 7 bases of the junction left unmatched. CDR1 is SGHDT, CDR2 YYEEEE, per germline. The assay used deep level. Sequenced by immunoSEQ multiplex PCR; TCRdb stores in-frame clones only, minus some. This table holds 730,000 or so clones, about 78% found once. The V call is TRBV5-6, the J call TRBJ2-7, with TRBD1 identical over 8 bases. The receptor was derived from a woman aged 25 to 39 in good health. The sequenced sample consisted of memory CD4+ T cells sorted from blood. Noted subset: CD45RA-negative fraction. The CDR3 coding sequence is TGTGCCAGCAGCTTTTATGAGACAGGGGTCGAGCAGTACTTC. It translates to CASSFYETGVEQYF.